A selection of T cell receptor beta chains follows, all from one sample in a study of shared clonotypes between healthy human individuals. Data came from immunoSEQ multiplex PCR; TCRdb stores just in-frame clones and leaves some out. This sample has a few million clones, with nearly 97% found just once. Sequencing was done on a sample of naive CD4+ T cells sorted from blood. The receptors were sampled from a man younger than 30 in good health. Each CDR3 is given with its conserved first and last residue. A D gene is named only where the DNA matches it firmly. Clone size is shown for a subset of rows, as once, few, many or a class of expanded clone.

v_gene: TRBV5-1
j_gene: TRBJ2-3
abundance: once
d_gene: -
CDR3nt: TGCGCCAGCGCAAGGGGGGACACAGATACGCAGTATTTT
CDR3aa: CASARGDTDTQYF

v_gene: TRBV5-6
j_gene: TRBJ2-7
abundance: -
d_gene: -
CDR3nt: TGTGCCAGCAGCTTGGGGGCTAGCGCCTACGAGCAGTACTTC
CDR3aa: CASSLGASAYEQYF

v_gene: TRBV4-1
j_gene: TRBJ1-3
abundance: -
d_gene: -
CDR3nt: TGCGCCAGCAGCCCTCTACGGACAGATGGAAACACCATATATTTT
CDR3aa: CASSPLRTDGNTIYF

v_gene: TRBV19
j_gene: TRBJ1-5
abundance: -
d_gene: -
CDR3nt: TGTGCCAGTAGTGAGGCAGCGCGTTTAAATCAGCCCCAGCATTTT
CDR3aa: CASSEAARLNQPQHF

v_gene: TRBV7-9
j_gene: TRBJ2-7
abundance: -
d_gene: TRBD2
CDR3nt: TGTGCCAGCAGCTTAGCCCGACTAGCGGGAGGACTTAGGGACTACGAGCAGTACTTC
CDR3aa: CASSLARLAGGLRDYEQYF

v_gene: TRBV6-1
j_gene: TRBJ2-1
abundance: -
d_gene: -
CDR3nt: TGTGCCAGCAGTGAAGCGCTTGTTGGGGGGTACAATGAGCAGTTCTTC
CDR3aa: CASSEALVGGYNEQFF

v_gene: TRBV9
j_gene: TRBJ2-1
abundance: -
d_gene: TRBD2
CDR3nt: TGTGCCAGCAGCACCACTAGCGGGGAGTACAATGAGCAGTTCTTC
CDR3aa: CASSTTSGEYNEQFF

v_gene: TRBV7-9
j_gene: TRBJ2-5
abundance: -
d_gene: TRBD2
CDR3nt: TGTGCCAGCAGCTTAGCGACGGCGGGAGCTTCAGAGACCCAGTACTTC
CDR3aa: CASSLATAGASETQYF

v_gene: TRBV30
j_gene: TRBJ2-5
abundance: -
d_gene: TRBD2
CDR3nt: TGTGCCTGGAGTGGACTAGCGGGAGGGGAGACCCAGTACTTC
CDR3aa: CAWSGLAGGETQYF

v_gene: TRBV30
j_gene: TRBJ2-2
abundance: -
d_gene: TRBD2
CDR3nt: TGTGCCTTCCTGACTAGCGGCACCGGGGAGCTGTTTTTT
CDR3aa: CAFLTSGTGELFF

v_gene: TRBV14
j_gene: TRBJ2-1
abundance: -
d_gene: -
CDR3nt: TGTGCCAGCAGCCAGGTCTATGACAATGAGCAGTTCTTC
CDR3aa: CASSQVYDNEQFF

v_gene: TRBV2
j_gene: TRBJ2-7
abundance: -
d_gene: -
CDR3nt: TGTGCCAGCAAGCCCCTGAGCGAGCAGTACTTC
CDR3aa: CASKPLSEQYF

v_gene: TRBV10-3
j_gene: TRBJ2-3
abundance: -
d_gene: -
CDR3nt: TGTGCCATCAGTGACACCCCCACAGATACGCAGTATTTT
CDR3aa: CAISDTPTDTQYF

v_gene: TRBV30
j_gene: TRBJ1-6
abundance: -
d_gene: -
CDR3nt: TGTGCCTGGAGTGTCCAGGGAAGTTCACCCCTCCACTTT
CDR3aa: CAWSVQGSSPLHF

v_gene: TRBV18
j_gene: TRBJ2-7
abundance: -
d_gene: -
CDR3nt: TGTGCCAGCTCACTCGGGGGCGAGCAGTACTTC
CDR3aa: CASSLGGEQYF

v_gene: TRBV28
j_gene: TRBJ2-6
abundance: -
d_gene: -
CDR3nt: TGTGCCCACTCGGCCGGCCCTTACGTCCTGACTTTC
CDR3aa: CAHSAGPYVLTF

v_gene: TRBV5-1
j_gene: TRBJ2-2
abundance: -
d_gene: TRBD1
CDR3nt: TGCGCCAGCAGCACACAGACAGGGGACACCGGGGAGCTGTTTTTT
CDR3aa: CASSTQTGDTGELFF

v_gene: TRBV27
j_gene: TRBJ2-3
abundance: -
d_gene: -
CDR3nt: TGTGCCAGCAGTTGGTCGGGAGCCACAGATACGCAGTATTTT
CDR3aa: CASSWSGATDTQYF

v_gene: TRBV30
j_gene: TRBJ1-6
abundance: -
d_gene: -
CDR3nt: TGTGCCTGGAGCGCCTTCGCTGGGGGATCCTATAATTCACCCCTCCACTTT
CDR3aa: CAWSAFAGGSYNSPLHF

v_gene: TRBV7-7
j_gene: TRBJ2-5
abundance: -
d_gene: TRBD2
CDR3nt: TGTGCTAGCAGCATAGGACTAGCGGGCCCAGAGGGAGAGACCCAGTACTTC
CDR3aa: CASSIGLAGPEGETQYF

v_gene: TRBV6-6
j_gene: TRBJ2-2
abundance: -
d_gene: -
CDR3nt: TGTGCCAGCAGTTCCCGGACTACGGGGAAGACCGGGGAGCTGTTTTTT
CDR3aa: CASSSRTTGKTGELFF

v_gene: TRBV6-1
j_gene: TRBJ1-6
abundance: -
d_gene: -
CDR3nt: TGTGCCAGCAGTGTCTACGCCCCGGGGTATAATTCACCCCTCCACTTT
CDR3aa: CASSVYAPGYNSPLHF

v_gene: TRBV5-6
j_gene: TRBJ2-2
abundance: -
d_gene: -
CDR3nt: TGTGCCAGCAGCTGGGGGATCGTTGTTTCCGGGGAGCTGTTTTTT
CDR3aa: CASSWGIVVSGELFF

v_gene: TRBV5-6
j_gene: TRBJ1-2
abundance: -
d_gene: -
CDR3nt: TGTGCCAGCAGCTCAGCGGCTGGGGATGGCTACACCTTC
CDR3aa: CASSSAAGDGYTF

v_gene: TRBV6-5
j_gene: TRBJ1-5
abundance: -
d_gene: TRBD1
CDR3nt: TGTGCCAGCAGTAACAGGGGAGGCAATCAGCCCCAGCATTTT
CDR3aa: CASSNRGGNQPQHF

v_gene: TRBV5-4
j_gene: TRBJ2-2
abundance: -
d_gene: TRBD2
CDR3nt: TGTGCCAGCAGCAAGGTGGTGCTAGCGGGCGACACCGGGGAGCTGTTTTTT
CDR3aa: CASSKVVLAGDTGELFF

v_gene: TRBV4-1
j_gene: TRBJ1-5
abundance: -
d_gene: -
CDR3nt: TGCGCCCCCAGCTCGAGCCAGGGCCAGGTAGTCTATCAGCCCCAGCATTTT
CDR3aa: CAPSSSQGQVVYQPQHF

v_gene: TRBV10-3
j_gene: TRBJ1-5
abundance: -
d_gene: TRBD1
CDR3nt: TGTGCCATCAGGGGGACAGGGGATAGCAATCAGCCCCAGCATTTT
CDR3aa: CAIRGTGDSNQPQHF

v_gene: TRBV18
j_gene: TRBJ2-2
abundance: -
d_gene: TRBD1
CDR3nt: TGTGCCAGCTCACCCCGACAGGGGAGTCCCGGGGAGCTGTTTTTT
CDR3aa: CASSPRQGSPGELFF

v_gene: TRBV12-2
j_gene: TRBJ1-2
abundance: -
d_gene: -
CDR3nt: TGTGCAAGTCGCTTAGATCAGAACTATGGCTACACCTTC
CDR3aa: CASRLDQNYGYTF

v_gene: TRBV5-1
j_gene: TRBJ2-5
abundance: -
d_gene: -
CDR3nt: TGCGCCAGCAGCTTGGGAACCGTAGGGGAGACCCAGTACTTC
CDR3aa: CASSLGTVGETQYF

v_gene: TRBV10-3
j_gene: TRBJ2-3
abundance: -
d_gene: -
CDR3nt: TGTGCCATCAGTGAGTCTAGCGCGGCAGATACGCAGTATTTT
CDR3aa: CAISESSAADTQYF

v_gene: TRBV11-2
j_gene: TRBJ2-1
abundance: -
d_gene: TRBD2
CDR3nt: TGTGCCAGCAGCTTATCTAGCGGATCCTACAATGAGCAGTTCTTC
CDR3aa: CASSLSSGSYNEQFF

v_gene: TRBV6-5
j_gene: TRBJ2-6
abundance: once
d_gene: -
CDR3nt: TGTGCCAGCAGTTTGCTGCGGATGGGGGCCAACGTCCTGACTTTC
CDR3aa: CASSLLRMGANVLTF

v_gene: TRBV6-5
j_gene: TRBJ1-1
abundance: -
d_gene: TRBD1
CDR3nt: TGTGCCAGCAGAGCCACAGGGGACACTGAAGCTTTCTTT
CDR3aa: CASRATGDTEAFF

v_gene: TRBV4-3
j_gene: TRBJ2-2
abundance: -
d_gene: TRBD2
CDR3nt: TGCGCCAGCAGCCCAGGTACTAGCGGGAACACCGGGGAGCTGTTTTTT
CDR3aa: CASSPGTSGNTGELFF

v_gene: TRBV18
j_gene: TRBJ2-1
abundance: -
d_gene: TRBD2
CDR3nt: TGTGCCAGCTCACCACCGGGACTAGCAAATGAGCAGTTCTTC
CDR3aa: CASSPPGLANEQFF

v_gene: TRBV5-4
j_gene: TRBJ2-1
abundance: -
d_gene: -
CDR3nt: TGTGCCAGCAGCACATCCGACGGAGGAATATACAATGAGCAGTTCTTC
CDR3aa: CASSTSDGGIYNEQFF

v_gene: TRBV9
j_gene: TRBJ1-6
abundance: -
d_gene: -
CDR3nt: TGTGCCAGCAGCGGAGTAGGATCCTCACCCCTCCACTTT
CDR3aa: CASSGVGSSPLHF